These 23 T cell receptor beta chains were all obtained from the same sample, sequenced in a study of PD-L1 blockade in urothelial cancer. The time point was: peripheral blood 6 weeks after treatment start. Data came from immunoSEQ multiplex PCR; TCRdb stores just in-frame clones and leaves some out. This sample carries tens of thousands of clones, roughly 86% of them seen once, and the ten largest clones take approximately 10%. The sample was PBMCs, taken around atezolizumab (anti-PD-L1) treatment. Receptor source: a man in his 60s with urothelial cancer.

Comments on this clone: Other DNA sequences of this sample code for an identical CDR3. CDR3 bases: TGTGCCAGCAGTTTATGGGGAGGAAATCAGCCCCAGCATTTT. The encoded protein is CASSLWGGNQPQHF. The chain carries TRBV27 and TRBJ1-5, with D unresolved. In germline, CDR1 is MNHEY, CDR2 SMNVEV (reference sequence). CDR3 size: 14 residues. The ends were cut back, 1 base at V and 4 bases at J, with 8 bases in the middle.

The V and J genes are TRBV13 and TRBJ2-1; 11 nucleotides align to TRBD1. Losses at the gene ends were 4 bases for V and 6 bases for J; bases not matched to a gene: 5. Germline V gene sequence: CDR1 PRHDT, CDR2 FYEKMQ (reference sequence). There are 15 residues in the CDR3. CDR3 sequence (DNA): TGTGCCAGCAGCTGGGACAGGGGGGTGGGCAATGAGCAGTTCTTC. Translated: CASSWDRGVGNEQFF.

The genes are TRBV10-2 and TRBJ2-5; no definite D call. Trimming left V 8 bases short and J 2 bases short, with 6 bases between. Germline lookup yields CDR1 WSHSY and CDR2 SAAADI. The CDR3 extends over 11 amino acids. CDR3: CASQIQETQYF. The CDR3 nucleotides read TGCGCCAGCCAGATACAAGAGACCCAGTACTTC.

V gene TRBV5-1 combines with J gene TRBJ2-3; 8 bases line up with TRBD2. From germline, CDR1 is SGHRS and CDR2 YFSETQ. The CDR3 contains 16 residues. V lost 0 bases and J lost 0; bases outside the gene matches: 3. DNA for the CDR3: TGCGCCAGCAGCTTGGTCGCGGGGGGCAGCACAGATACGCAGTATTTT. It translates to CASSLVAGGSTDTQYF.

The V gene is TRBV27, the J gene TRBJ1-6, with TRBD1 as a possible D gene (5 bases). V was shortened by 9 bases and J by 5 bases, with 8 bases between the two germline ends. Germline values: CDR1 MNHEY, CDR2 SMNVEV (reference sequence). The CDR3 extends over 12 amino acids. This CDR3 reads CASRQNNSPLHF. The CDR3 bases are TGTGCCAGTCGACAGAATAATTCACCCCTCCACTTT.

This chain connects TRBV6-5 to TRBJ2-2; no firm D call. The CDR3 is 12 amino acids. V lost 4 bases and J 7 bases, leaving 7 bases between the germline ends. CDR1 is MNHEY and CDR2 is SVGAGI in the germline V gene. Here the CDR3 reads CASSSGFGELFF. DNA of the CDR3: TGTGCCAGCAGTTCAGGATTCGGGGAGCTGTTTTTT.

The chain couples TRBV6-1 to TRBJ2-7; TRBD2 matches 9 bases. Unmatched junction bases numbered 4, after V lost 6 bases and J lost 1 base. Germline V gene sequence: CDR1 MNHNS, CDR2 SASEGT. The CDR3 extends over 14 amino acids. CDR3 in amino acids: CASSQSGGSYEQYF. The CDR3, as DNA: TGTGCCAGCAGCCAGAGCGGGGGGTCCTACGAGCAGTACTTC.

The CDR3 here is CATSRGVAGGETQYF. Written as DNA, the CDR3 is TGTGCCACCAGCAGAGGAGTAGCGGGGGGAGAGACCCAGTACTTC. This sequence joins TRBV15 and TRBJ2-5; 10 bases line up with TRBD2. Germline CDR1 is LNHNV and CDR2 is YYDKDF (reference sequence). This CDR3 has 15 residues. Germline trimming cut 1 base from V and 4 bases from J; bases unmatched to any gene: 3.

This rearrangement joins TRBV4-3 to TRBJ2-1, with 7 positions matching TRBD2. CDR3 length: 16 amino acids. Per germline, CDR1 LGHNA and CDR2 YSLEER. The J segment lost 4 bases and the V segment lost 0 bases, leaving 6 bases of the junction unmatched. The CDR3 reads CASSQDRASGYNEQFF. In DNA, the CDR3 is TGCGCCAGCAGCCAAGATCGGGCTAGCGGATACAATGAGCAGTTCTTC.

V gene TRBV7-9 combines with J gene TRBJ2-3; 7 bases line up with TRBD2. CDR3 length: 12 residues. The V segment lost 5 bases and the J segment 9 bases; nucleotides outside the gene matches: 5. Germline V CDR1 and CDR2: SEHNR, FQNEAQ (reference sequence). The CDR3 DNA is TGTGCCAGCAGCGCCGCACTAGCGACGCAGTATTTT. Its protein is CASSAALATQYF. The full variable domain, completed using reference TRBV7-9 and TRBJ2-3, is DTGVSQNPRHKITKRGQNVTFRCDPISEHNRLYWYRQTLGQGPEFLTYFQNEAQLEKSRLLSDRFSAERPKGSFSTLEIQRTEQGDSAMYLCASSAALATQYFGPGTRLTVL.

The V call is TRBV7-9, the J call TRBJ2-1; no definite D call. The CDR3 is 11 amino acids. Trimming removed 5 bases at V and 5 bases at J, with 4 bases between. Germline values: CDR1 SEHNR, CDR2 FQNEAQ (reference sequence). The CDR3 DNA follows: TGTGCCAGCAGCCAGGACAATGAGCAGTTCTTC. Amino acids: CASSQDNEQFF. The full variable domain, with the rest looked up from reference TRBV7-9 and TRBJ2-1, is DTGVSQNPRHKITKRGQNVTFRCDPISEHNRLYWYRQTLGQGPEFLTYFQNEAQLEKSRLLSDRFSAERPKGSFSTLEIQRTEQGDSAMYLCASSQDNEQFFGPGTRLTVL.

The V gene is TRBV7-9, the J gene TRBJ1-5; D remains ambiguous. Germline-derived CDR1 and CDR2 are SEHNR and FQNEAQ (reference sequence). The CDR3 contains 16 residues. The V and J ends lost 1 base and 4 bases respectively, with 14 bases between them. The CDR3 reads CASSLEPVGRNQPQHF. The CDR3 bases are TGTGCCAGCAGCTTAGAACCGGTCGGGAGAAATCAGCCCCAGCATTTT.

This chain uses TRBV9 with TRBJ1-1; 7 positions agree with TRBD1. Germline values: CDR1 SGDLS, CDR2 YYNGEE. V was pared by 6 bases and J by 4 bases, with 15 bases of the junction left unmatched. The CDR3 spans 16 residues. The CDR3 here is CASNPQGPGLGTEAFF. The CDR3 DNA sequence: TGTGCCAGCAACCCACAGGGGCCGGGGCTGGGCACTGAAGCTTTCTTT.

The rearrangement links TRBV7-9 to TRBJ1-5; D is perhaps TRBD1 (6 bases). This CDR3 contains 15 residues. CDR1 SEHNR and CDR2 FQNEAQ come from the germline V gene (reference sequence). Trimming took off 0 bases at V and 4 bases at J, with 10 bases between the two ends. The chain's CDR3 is CASSLAGQGNQPQHF. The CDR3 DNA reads TGTGCCAGCAGCTTAGCAGGTCAGGGGAATCAGCCCCAGCATTTT. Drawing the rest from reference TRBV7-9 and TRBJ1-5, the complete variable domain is DTGVSQNPRHKITKRGQNVTFRCDPISEHNRLYWYRQTLGQGPEFLTYFQNEAQLEKSRLLSDRFSAERPKGSFSTLEIQRTEQGDSAMYLCASSLAGQGNQPQHFGDGTRLSIL.

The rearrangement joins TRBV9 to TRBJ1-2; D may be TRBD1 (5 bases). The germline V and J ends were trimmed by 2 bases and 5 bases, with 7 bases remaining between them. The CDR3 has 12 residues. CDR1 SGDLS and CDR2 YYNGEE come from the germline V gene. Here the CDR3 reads CASSVEGYGYTF. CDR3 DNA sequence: TGTGCCAGCAGCGTGGAGGGGTATGGCTACACCTTC.

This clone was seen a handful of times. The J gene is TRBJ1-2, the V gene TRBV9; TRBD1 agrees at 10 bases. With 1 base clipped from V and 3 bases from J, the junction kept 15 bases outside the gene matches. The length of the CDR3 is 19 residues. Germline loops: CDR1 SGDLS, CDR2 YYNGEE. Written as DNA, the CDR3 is TGTGCCAGCAGCGTAACCGAGATTCAAAGGACAGGGGGGGACTATGGCTACACCTTC. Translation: CASSVTEIQRTGGDYGYTF.

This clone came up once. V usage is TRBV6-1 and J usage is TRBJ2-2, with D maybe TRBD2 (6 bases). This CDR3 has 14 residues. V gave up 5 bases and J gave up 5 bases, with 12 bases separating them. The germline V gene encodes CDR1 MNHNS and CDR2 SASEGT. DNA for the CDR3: TGTGCCAGCAGTAAGACTAGAAGTACCGGGGAGCTGTTTTTT. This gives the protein CASSKTRSTGELFF.

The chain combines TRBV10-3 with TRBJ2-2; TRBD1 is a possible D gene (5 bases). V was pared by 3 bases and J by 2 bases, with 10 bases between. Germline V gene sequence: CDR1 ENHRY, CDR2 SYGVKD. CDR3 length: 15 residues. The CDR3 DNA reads TGTGCCATCAGTGACCCCAGGGATAACACCGGGGAGCTGTTTTTT. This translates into CAISDPRDNTGELFF.

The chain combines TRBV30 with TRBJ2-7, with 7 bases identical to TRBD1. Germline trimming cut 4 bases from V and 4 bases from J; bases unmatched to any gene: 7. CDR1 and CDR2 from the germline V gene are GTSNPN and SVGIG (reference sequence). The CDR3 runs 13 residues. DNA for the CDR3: TGTGCCTGGACCTCTGGGACAGATTACGAGCAGTACTTC. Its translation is CAWTSGTDYEQYF.

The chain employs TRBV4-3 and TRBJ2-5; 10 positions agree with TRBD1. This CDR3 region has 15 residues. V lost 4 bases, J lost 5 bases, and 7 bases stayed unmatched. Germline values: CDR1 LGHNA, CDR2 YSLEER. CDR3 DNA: TGCGCCAGCAGCCGAGGGACAGGGGTTCGGGAGACCCAGTACTTC. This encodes CASSRGTGVRETQYF.

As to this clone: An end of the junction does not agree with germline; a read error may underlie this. CDR3 loop: CASSLETGTASF. DNA of the CDR3: TGTGCCAGTAGTCTAGAGACCGGGACAGCATCTTTT. This chain connects TRBV19 to TRBJ1-3, with 7 positions matching TRBD1. The V gene's germline CDR1 is LNHDA and CDR2 SQIVND (reference sequence). This CDR3 spans 12 amino acids.

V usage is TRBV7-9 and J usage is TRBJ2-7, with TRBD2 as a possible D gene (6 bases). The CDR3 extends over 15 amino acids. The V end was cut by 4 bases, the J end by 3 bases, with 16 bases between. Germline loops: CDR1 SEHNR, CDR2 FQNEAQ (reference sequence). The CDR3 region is CASSWGDDSSYEQYF. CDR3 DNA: TGTGCCAGCAGCTGGGGGGATGACAGTAGCTACGAGCAGTACTTC. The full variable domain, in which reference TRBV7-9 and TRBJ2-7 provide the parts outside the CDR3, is DTGVSQNPRHKITKRGQNVTFRCDPISEHNRLYWYRQTLGQGPEFLTYFQNEAQLEKSRLLSDRFSAERPKGSFSTLEIQRTEQGDSAMYLCASSWGDDSSYEQYFGPGTRLTVT.

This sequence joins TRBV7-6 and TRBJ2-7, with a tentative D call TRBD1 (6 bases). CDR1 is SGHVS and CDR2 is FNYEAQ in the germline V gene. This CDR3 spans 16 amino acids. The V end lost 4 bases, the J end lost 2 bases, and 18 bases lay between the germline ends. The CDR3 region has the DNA TGTGCCAGCAGCTCAAGGTTGGGACACCAACCCTACGAGCAGTACTTC. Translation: CASSSRLGHQPYEQYF.